These T cell receptor beta chains were read from a single sample in a study of blood T cell repertoires in COVID-19. Sequencing used immunoSEQ multiplex PCR; TCRdb keeps in-frame clones, though not all of them. The sample holds a few hundred thousand clones, around 83% seen once. Sequencing was carried out using PBMCs or T cells enriched from blood (not recorded which). The source is a woman between 45 and 65 years old who had been exposed to COVID-19. Each CDR3 is given with its conserved first and last residue. The D gene is left open where the match is weak. Size tells how often a clone was seen (once, few, many) or the class of an expanded clone, and some rows leave it out.

v_gene,abundance,len,j_gene,d_gene,CDR3aa,CDR3nt
TRBV9,.,14,TRBJ1-1,.,CASSRDSMNTEAFF,TGTGCCAGCAGCCGGGACTCGATGAACACTGAAGCTTTCTTT
TRBV28,.,15,TRBJ2-7,TRBD1,CASSFPGTGSYEQYF,TGTGCCAGCAGTTTTCCCGGGACAGGATCCTACGAGCAGTACTTC
TRBV6-5,.,13,TRBJ1-6,.,CASRGAYNSPLHF,TGTGCCAGCCGGGGGGCGTATAATTCACCCCTCCACTTT
TRBV29-1,.,11,TRBJ2-1,.,CSVDREDEQFF,TGCAGCGTTGACAGGGAAGATGAGCAGTTCTTC
TRBV5-1,.,15,TRBJ1-1,TRBD1,CASSPWTGANTEAFF,TGCGCCAGCAGCCCCTGGACAGGGGCGAACACTGAAGCTTTCTTT
TRBV2,.,11,TRBJ2-1,.,CASNPDNEQFF,TGTGCCAGCAACCCAGACAATGAGCAGTTCTTC
TRBV29-1,few,12,TRBJ1-1,.,CSVEQGNTEAFF,TGCAGCGTTGAACAGGGAAACACTGAAGCTTTCTTT
TRBV5-1,.,15,TRBJ1-1,.,CASSLRGGMNTEAFF,TGCGCCAGCAGCTTAAGGGGGGGAATGAACACTGAAGCTTTCTTT
TRBV27,.,15,TRBJ2-2,.,CASSLRGRSTGELFF,TGTGCCAGCAGCCTCAGGGGTCGGAGCACCGGGGAGCTGTTTTTT
TRBV5-1,.,13,TRBJ2-7,.,CASSSGLFYEQYF,TGCGCCAGCAGCTCAGGTCTCTTCTACGAGCAGTACTTC
TRBV7-8,.,12,TRBJ1-1,.,CASSLGLIAAFF,TGTGCCAGCAGCTTAGGACTAATTGCAGCTTTCTTT
TRBV5-5,.,19,TRBJ2-1,TRBD2,CASSPTRGAGGLHHNEQFF,TGTGCCAGCAGCCCGACCCGGGGAGCGGGGGGGCTTCACCACAATGAGCAGTTCTTC
TRBV30,once,17,TRBJ1-1,.,CAGSDPRFTGVNTEAFF,TGTGCCGGTTCAGACCCGCGGTTCACGGGAGTGAACACTGAAGCTTTCTTT
TRBV19,.,13,TRBJ2-5,TRBD2,CASSRGGTETQYF,TGTGCCAGTAGCCGCGGGGGGACAGAGACCCAGTACTTC
TRBV18,.,14,TRBJ1-1,.,CASSETYPNTEAFF,TGTGCCAGCTCTGAAACCTATCCGAACACTGAAGCTTTCTTT
TRBV6-5,.,12,TRBJ2-7,.,CASAQRTYEQYF,TGTGCCAGCGCACAGCGGACCTACGAGCAGTACTTC
TRBV4-3,.,13,TRBJ1-6,.,CASSQDGGDPLHF,TGCGCCAGCAGCCAAGATGGCGGGGACCCCCTCCACTTT
TRBV18,.,14,TRBJ2-1,.,CASSPLPGHYEQFF,TGTGCCAGCTCACCACTCCCAGGGCACTATGAGCAGTTCTTC
TRBV6-1,.,14,TRBJ2-7,.,CASSESWAAYEQYF,TGTGCCAGCAGTGAAAGTTGGGCAGCCTACGAGCAGTACTTC
TRBV7-2,once,15,TRBJ1-3,.,CASSLDRFSGNTIYF,TGTGCCAGCAGCTTAGATCGGTTCTCTGGAAACACCATATATTTT
TRBV14,.,18,TRBJ1-4,.,CASSQGRSSRGTNEKLFF,TGTGCCAGCAGCCAAGGCAGGTCCTCAAGGGGAACTAATGAAAAACTGTTTTTT
TRBV13,.,14,TRBJ1-5,TRBD1,CASSLRGGQQPQHF,TGTGCCAGCAGCTTAAGAGGGGGCCAGCAGCCCCAGCATTTT
TRBV12-5,.,16,TRBJ2-1,TRBD2,CASGLDLTSGVNEQFF,TGTGCTAGTGGTTTGGACCTGACTAGCGGGGTTAATGAGCAGTTCTTC
TRBV3-1/TRBV3-2,.,15,TRBJ1-3,.,CASSQELLGGKTIYF,TGTGCCAGCAGCCAAGAATTACTGGGGGGAAAGACCATATATTTT
TRBV18,.,14,TRBJ1-5,.,CASSPDAAPQPQHF,TGTGCCAGCTCACCAGACGCGGCCCCTCAGCCCCAGCATTTT
TRBV5-1,.,15,TRBJ1-1,.,CASSLAPGQTTEAFF,TGCGCCAGCAGCTTGGCCCCGGGACAAACCACTGAAGCTTTCTTT
TRBV10-2,.,17,TRBJ1-5,.,CASSESVPASHNQPQHF,TGCGCCAGCAGTGAGTCAGTACCGGCTAGCCACAATCAGCCCCAGCATTTT
TRBV7-2,.,15,TRBJ2-3,TRBD1,CASSLDRGLGDTQYF,TGTGCCAGCAGCTTAGACAGGGGCCTCGGAGATACGCAGTATTTT
TRBV5-1,.,17,TRBJ1-1,.,CASSFHGGAGMNTEAFF,TGCGCCAGCAGCTTCCATGGGGGGGCTGGGATGAACACTGAAGCTTTCTTT
TRBV4-3,.,14,TRBJ1-1,.,CASSRTGSGTEAFF,TGCGCCAGCAGCCGAACAGGGTCGGGCACTGAAGCTTTCTTT
TRBV7-9,.,14,TRBJ2-5,TRBD2,CASSAPGLVETQYF,TGTGCCAGCAGCGCCCCGGGACTAGTGGAGACCCAGTACTTC
TRBV6-5,.,13,TRBJ1-2,TRBD1,CASSYYGTGDYTF,TGTGCCAGCAGTTATTACGGGACAGGGGACTACACCTTC
TRBV7-9,.,14,TRBJ1-3,.,CASSSVTEGNTIYF,TGTGCCAGCAGCTCCGTGACAGAGGGAAACACCATATATTTT
TRBV5-1,.,15,TRBJ1-2,.,CASSLAGGGGYGYTF,TGCGCCAGCAGCTTGGCCGGGGGAGGGGGCTATGGCTACACCTTC
TRBV7-2,.,13,TRBJ1-5,TRBD1,CASSLQGDQPQHF,TGTGCCAGCAGCTTACAGGGGGATCAGCCCCAGCATTTT
TRBV7-8,.,15,TRBJ2-7,TRBD1,CASSLRQGVNYEQYF,TGTGCCAGCAGCTTAAGACAGGGAGTTAACTACGAGCAGTACTTC
TRBV30,once,13,TRBJ1-1,.,CAWMQGRGRKAFF,TGTGCCTGGATGCAGGGGCGAGGGAGAAAGGCTTTCTTT
TRBV28,.,16,TRBJ2-5,.,CASSLVAGTHQETQYF,TGTGCCAGCAGTTTAGTCGCGGGGACTCACCAAGAGACCCAGTACTTC
TRBV28,few,12,TRBJ2-7,.,CASKLASYEQYF,TGTGCCAGCAAGCTAGCCAGCTACGAGCAGTACTTC
TRBV2,.,14,TRBJ1-4,TRBD1,CASSPTGVNEKLFF,TGTGCCAGCAGCCCGACAGGGGTTAATGAAAAACTGTTTTTT
TRBV19,.,15,TRBJ2-3,.,CASRRTPGGTDTQYF,TGTGCCAGTAGGCGGACTCCCGGTGGGACAGATACGCAGTATTTT
TRBV3-1/TRBV3-2,few,14,TRBJ2-7,TRBD2,CASSQLAGVYEQYF,TGTGCCAGCAGCCAACTAGCGGGGGTCTACGAGCAGTACTTC
TRBV7-9,.,14,TRBJ2-3,TRBD2,CASSSGGVADTQYF,TGTGCCAGCAGTAGCGGGGGGGTCGCAGATACGCAGTATTTT
TRBV12-5,.,18,TRBJ1-4,.,CASGSGGKTETSNEKLFF,TGTGCTAGTGGTTCCGGGGGTAAGACGGAAACTTCTAATGAAAAACTGTTTTTT
TRBV6-6,.,14,TRBJ2-5,.,CASRSPGLQETQYF,TGTGCCAGCCGCTCGCCGGGACTGCAAGAGACCCAGTACTTC
TRBV2,.,14,TRBJ2-3,.,CASSEVGFTDTQYF,TGTGCCAGCAGTGAGGTCGGGTTCACAGATACGCAGTATTTT
TRBV5-1,.,15,TRBJ2-1,TRBD1,CASSGGQGIPNEQFF,TGCGCCAGCAGCGGTGGACAGGGAATTCCCAATGAGCAGTTCTTC
TRBV7-9,.,12,TRBJ1-4,TRBD1,CASQGDNEKLFF,TGTGCCTCACAGGGGGACAATGAAAAACTGTTTTTT
TRBV5-1,.,15,TRBJ1-6,.,CASSLGAANNSPLHF,TGCGCCAGCAGCTTGGGGGCAGCCAATAATTCACCCCTCCACTTT
TRBV6-1,.,19,TRBJ2-2,.,CASSDRRFRDHLNTGELFF,TGTGCCAGCAGTGACCGCCGATTTCGGGATCACCTCAACACCGGGGAGCTGTTTTTT
TRBV9,few,15,TRBJ2-3,.,CASSVSGLRPDTQYF,TGTGCCAGCAGCGTATCAGGGTTACGGCCAGATACGCAGTATTTT
TRBV7-9,.,13,TRBJ1-4,.,CASSPSAGGKLFF,TGTGCCAGCAGCCCAAGCGCGGGTGGTAAACTGTTTTTT
TRBV7-2,.,18,TRBJ2-5,TRBD2,CASSVQRSGISGGETQYF,TGTGCCAGCAGCGTGCAACGCTCCGGGATATCCGGGGGGGAGACCCAGTACTTC